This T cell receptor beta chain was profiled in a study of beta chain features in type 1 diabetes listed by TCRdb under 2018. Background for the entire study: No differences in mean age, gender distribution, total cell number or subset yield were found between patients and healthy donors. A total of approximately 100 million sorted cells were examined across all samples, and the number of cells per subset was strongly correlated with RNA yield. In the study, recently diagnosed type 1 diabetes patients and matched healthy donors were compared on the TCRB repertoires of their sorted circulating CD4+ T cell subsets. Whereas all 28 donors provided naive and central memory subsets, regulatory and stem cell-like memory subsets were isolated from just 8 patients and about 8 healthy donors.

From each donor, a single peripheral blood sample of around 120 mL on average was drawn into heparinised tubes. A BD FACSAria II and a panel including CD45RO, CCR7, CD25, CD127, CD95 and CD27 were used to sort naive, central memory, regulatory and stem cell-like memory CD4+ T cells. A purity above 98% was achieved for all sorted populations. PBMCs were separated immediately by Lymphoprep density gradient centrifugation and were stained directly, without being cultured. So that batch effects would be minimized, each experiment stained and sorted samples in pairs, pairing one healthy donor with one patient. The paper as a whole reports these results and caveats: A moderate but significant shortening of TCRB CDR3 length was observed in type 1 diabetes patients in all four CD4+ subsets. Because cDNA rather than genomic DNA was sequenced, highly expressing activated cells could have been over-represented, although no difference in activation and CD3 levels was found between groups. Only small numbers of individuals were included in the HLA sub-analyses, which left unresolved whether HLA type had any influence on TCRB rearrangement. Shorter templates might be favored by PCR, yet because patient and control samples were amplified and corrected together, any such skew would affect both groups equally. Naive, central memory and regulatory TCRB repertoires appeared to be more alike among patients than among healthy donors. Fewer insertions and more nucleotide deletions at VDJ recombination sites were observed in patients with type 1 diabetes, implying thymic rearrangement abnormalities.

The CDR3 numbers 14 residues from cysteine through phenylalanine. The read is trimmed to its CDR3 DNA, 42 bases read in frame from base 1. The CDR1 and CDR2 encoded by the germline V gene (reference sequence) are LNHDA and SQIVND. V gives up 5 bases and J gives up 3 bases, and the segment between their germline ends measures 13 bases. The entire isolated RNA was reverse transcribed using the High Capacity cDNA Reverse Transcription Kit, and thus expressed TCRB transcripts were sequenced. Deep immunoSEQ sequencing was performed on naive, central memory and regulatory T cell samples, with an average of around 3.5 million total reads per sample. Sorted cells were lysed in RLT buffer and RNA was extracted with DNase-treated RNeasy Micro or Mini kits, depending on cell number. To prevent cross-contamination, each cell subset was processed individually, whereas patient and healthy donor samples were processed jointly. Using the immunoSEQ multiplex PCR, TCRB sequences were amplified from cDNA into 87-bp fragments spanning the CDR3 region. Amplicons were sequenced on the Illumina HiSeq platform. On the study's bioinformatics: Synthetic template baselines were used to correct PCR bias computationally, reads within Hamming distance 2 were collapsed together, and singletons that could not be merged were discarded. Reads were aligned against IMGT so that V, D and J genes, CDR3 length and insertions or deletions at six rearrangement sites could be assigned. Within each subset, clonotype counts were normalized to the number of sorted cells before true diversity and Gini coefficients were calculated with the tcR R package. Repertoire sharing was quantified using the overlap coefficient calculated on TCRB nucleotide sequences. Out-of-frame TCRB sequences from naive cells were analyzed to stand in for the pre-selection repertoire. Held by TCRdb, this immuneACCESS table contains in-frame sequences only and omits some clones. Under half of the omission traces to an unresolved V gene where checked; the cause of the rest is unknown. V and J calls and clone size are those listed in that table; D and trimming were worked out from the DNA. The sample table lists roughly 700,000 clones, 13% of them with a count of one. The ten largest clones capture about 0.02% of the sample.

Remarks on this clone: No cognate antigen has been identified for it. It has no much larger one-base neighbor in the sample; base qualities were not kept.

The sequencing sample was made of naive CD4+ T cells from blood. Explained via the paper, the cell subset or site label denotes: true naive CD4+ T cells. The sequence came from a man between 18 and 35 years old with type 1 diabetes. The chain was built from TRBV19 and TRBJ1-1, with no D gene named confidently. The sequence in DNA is TGTGCCAGTAGTCCTGTGGGTTATGACACTGAAGCTTTCTTT. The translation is CASSPVGYDTEAFF.